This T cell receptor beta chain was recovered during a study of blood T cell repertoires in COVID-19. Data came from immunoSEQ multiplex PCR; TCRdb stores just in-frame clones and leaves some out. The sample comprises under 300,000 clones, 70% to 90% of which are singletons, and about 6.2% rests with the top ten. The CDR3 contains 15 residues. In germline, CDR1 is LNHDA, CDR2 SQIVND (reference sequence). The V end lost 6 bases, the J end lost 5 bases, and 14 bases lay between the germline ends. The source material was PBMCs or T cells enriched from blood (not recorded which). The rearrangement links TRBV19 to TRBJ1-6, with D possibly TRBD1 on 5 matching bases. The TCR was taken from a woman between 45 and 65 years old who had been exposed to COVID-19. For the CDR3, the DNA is TGTGCCAGTAGCCATACATGGGGGGATAATTCACCCCTCCACTTT. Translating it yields CASSHTWGDNSPLHF.